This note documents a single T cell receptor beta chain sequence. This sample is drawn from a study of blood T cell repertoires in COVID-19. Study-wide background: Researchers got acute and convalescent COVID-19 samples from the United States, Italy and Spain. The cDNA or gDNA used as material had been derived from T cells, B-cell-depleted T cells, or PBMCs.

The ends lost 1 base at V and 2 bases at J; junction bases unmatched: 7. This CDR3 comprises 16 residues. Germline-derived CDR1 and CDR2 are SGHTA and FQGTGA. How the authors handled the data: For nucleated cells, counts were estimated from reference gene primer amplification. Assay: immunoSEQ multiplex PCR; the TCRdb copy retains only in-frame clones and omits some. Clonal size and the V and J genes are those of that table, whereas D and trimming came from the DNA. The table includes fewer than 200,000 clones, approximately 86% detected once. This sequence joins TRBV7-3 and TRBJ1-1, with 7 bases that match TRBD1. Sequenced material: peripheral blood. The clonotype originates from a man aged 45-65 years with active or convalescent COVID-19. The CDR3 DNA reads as TGTGCCAGCAGCTTAATAGGGGGGACAGCCAACACTGAAGCTTTCTTT. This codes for CASSLIGGTANTEAFF.